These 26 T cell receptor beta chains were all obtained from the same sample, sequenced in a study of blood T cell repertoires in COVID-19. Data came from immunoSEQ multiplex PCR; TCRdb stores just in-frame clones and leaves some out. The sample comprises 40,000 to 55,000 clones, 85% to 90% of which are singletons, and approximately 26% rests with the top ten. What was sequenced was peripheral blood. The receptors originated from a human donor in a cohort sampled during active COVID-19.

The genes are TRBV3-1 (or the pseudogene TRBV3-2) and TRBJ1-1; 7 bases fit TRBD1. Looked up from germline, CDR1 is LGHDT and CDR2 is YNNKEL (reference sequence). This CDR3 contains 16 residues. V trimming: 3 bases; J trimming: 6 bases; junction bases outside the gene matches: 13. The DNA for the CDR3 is TGTGCCAGCAGCCACAACAGGGGCCAAAAGGGGGCTGAAGCTTTCTTT. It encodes CASSHNRGQKGAEAFF.

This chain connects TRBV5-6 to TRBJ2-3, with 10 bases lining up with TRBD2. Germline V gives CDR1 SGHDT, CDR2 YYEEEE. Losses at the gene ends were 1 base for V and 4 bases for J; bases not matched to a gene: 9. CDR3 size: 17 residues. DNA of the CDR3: TGTGCCAGCAGCTTGCCAAGGCTAGCGGGAGTATCAGATACGCAGTATTTT. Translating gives CASSLPRLAGVSDTQYF.

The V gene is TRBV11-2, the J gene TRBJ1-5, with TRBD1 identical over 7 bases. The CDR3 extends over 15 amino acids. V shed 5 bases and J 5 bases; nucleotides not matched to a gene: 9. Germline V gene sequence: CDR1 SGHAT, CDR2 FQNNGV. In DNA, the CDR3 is TGTGCCAGCAGCCTCTACCCAGGGGGTCATCAGCCCCAGCATTTT. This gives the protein CASSLYPGGHQPQHF.

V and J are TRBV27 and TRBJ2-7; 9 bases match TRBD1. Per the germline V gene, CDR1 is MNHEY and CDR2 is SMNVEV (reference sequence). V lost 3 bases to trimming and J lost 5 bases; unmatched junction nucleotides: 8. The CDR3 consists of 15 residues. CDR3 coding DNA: TGTGCCAGCAGTTTCCGCCGGGACAGGGTACACGAGCAGTACTTC. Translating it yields CASSFRRDRVHEQYF.

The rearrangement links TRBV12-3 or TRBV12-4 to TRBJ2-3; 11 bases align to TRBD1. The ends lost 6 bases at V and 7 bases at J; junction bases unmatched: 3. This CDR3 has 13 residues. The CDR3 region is CASRGTGGNTQYF. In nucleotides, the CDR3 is TGTGCCAGCAGGGGGACAGGGGGGAATACGCAGTATTTT.

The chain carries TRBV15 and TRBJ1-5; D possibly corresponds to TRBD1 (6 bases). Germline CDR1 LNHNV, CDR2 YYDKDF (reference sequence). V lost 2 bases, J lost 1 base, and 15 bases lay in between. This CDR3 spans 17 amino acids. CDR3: CATSRSLQGRSNQPQHF. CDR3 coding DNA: TGTGCCACCAGCAGATCCTTACAGGGACGGAGCAATCAGCCCCAGCATTTT.

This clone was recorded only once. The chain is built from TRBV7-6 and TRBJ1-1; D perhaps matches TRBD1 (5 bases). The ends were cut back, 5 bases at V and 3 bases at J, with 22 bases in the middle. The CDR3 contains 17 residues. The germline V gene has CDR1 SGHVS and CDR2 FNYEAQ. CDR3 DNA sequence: TGTGCCAGCAGCCTCGAGCGGGGCGGGCGGGTGTACACTGAAGCTTTCTTT. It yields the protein CASSLERGGRVYTEAFF.

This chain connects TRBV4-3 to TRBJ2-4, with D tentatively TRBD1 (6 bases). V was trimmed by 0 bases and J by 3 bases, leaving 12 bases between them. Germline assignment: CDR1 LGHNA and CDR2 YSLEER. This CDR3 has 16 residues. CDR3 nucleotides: TGCGCCAGCAGCCAAGATAGGGGGTCGGGCAAAAACATTCAGTACTTC. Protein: CASSQDRGSGKNIQYF.

The CDR3 nucleotides are TGCGCCAGCAGCCAAGACAGACTAGCGGGAGGGCCTTTGGGCACCGGGGAGCTGTTTTTT. The encoded protein is CASSQDRLAGGPLGTGELFF. The chain links TRBV4-3 to TRBJ2-2; 14 positions match TRBD2. The J segment lost 4 bases and the V segment lost 0 bases, leaving 10 bases of the junction unmatched. The CDR3 has 20 residues. Germline V gives CDR1 LGHNA, CDR2 YSLEER.

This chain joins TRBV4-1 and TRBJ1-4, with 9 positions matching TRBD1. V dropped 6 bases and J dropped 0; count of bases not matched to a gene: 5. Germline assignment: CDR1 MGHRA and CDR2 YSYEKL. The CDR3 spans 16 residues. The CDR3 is CASRVTGGATNEKLFF. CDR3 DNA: TGCGCCAGCAGGGTAACAGGGGGCGCAACTAATGAAAAACTGTTTTTT.

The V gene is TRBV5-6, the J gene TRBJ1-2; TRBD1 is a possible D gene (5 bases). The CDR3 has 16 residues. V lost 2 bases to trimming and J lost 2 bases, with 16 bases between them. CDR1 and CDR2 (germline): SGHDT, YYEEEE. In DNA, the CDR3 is TGTGCCAGCAGCTTAAGGCCAGGGAAGGTGAACTATGGCTACACCTTC. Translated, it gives CASSLRPGKVNYGYTF.

CDR3 coding DNA: TGTGCCAGCAGCTTTAAGGGCACAGGGGGATTTGGCGAGCAGTACGTC. Translation gives CASSFKGTGGFGEQYV. The gene calls are TRBV7-2 and TRBJ2-7; 8 bases are a match to TRBD1. V dropped 3 bases and J dropped 6; count of bases not matched to a gene: 13. CDR3 length: 16 residues. Germline values: CDR1 SGHTA, CDR2 FQGNSA.

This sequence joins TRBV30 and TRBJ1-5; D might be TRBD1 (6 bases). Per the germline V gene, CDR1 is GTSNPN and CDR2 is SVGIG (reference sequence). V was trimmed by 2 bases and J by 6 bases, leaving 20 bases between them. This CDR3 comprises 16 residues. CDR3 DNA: TGTGCCTGGAGTCCCATTCGGACAGATCAGGGTCAGCCCCAGCATTTT. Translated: CAWSPIRTDQGQPQHF.

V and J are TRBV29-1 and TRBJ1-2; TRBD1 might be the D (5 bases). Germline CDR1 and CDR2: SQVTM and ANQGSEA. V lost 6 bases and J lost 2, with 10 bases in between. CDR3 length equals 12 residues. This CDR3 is CSVRDLNYGYTF. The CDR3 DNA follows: TGCAGCGTCCGGGACTTAAACTATGGCTACACCTTC.

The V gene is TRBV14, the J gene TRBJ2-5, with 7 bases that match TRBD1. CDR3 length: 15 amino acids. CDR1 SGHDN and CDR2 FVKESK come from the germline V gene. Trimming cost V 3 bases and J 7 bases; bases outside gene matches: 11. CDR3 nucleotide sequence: TGTGCCAGCAGCCACCTAACTCGACAGGGATCGACCCAGTACTTC. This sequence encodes CASSHLTRQGSTQYF.

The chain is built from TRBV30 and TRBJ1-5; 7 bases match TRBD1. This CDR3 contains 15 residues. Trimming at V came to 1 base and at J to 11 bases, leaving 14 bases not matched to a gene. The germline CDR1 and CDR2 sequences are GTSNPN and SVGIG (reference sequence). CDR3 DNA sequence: TGTGCCTGGAGTGAAAAAGGGGGCTTGGCTATGGCCCAGCATTTT. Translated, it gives CAWSEKGGLAMAQHF.

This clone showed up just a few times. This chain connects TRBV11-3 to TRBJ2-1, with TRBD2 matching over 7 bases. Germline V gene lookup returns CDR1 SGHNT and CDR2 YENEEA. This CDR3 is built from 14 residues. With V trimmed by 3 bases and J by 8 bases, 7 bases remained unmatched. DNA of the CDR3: TGTGCCAGCAGCTTGGCTAGCGGCCTCGATGAGCAGTTCTTC. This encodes CASSLASGLDEQFF.

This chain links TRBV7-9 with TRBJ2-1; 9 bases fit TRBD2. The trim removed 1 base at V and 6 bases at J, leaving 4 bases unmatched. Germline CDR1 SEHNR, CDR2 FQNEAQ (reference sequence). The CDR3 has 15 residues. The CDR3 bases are TGTGCCAGCAGCTTAGAGCTTAGCGGGAGCAATGAGCAGTTCTTC. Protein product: CASSLELSGSNEQFF.

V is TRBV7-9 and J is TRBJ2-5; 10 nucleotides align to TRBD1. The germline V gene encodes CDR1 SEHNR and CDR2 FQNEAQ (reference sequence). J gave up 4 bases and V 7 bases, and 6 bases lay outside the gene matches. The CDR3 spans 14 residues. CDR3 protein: CASTGDRGRETQYF. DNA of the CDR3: TGTGCCAGCACCGGAGACAGGGGGCGAGAGACCCAGTACTTC.

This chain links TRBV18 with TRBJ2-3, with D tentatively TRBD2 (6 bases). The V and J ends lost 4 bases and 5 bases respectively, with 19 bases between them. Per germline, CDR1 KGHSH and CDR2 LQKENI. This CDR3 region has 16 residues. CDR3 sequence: CASSLPGAGRKDTQYF. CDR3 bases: TGTGCCAGCTCACTACCCGGCGCGGGGCGAAAAGATACGCAGTATTTT.

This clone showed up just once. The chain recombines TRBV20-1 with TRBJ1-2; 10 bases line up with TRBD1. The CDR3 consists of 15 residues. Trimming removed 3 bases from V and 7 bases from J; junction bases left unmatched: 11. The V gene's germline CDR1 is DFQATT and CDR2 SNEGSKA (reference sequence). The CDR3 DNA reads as TGCAGTGCTAGTGTCCCGGGACAGGGGAAAGGTGGCTACACCTTC. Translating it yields CSASVPGQGKGGYTF.

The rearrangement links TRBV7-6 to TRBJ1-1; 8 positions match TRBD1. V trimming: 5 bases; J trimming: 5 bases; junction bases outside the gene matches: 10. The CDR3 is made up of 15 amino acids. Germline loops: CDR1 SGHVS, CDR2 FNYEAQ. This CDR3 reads CASSQDREHPTEAFF. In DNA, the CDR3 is TGTGCCAGCAGCCAGGACAGGGAACACCCTACTGAAGCTTTCTTT.

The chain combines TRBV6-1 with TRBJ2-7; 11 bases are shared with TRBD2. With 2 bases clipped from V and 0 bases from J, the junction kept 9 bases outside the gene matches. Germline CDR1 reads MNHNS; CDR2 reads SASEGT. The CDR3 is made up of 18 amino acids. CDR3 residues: CASSERASGGLFSYEQYF. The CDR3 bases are TGTGCCAGCAGTGAAAGGGCTAGCGGGGGGCTATTCTCCTACGAGCAGTACTTC.

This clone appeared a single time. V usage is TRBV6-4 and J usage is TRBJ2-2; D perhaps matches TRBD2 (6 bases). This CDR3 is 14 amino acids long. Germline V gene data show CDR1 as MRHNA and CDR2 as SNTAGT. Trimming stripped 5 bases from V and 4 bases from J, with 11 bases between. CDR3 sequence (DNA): TGTGCCAGCAGTCCGGTAGCGGCCACCGGGGAGCTGTTTTTT. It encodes CASSPVAATGELFF.

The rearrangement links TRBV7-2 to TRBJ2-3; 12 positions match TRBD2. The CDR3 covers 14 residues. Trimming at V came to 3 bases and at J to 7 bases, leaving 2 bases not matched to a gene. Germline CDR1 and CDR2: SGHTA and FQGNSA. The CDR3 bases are TGTGCCAGCAGCTTGACTAGCGGGAGAAATACGCAGTATTTT. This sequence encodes CASSLTSGRNTQYF.

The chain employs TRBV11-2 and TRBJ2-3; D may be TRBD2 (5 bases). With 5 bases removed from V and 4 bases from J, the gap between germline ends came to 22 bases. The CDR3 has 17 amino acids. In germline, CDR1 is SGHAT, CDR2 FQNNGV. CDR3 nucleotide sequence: TGTGCCAGCAGCCCCTGGCGGCTCCGGGATGTCGCAGATACGCAGTATTTT. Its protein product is CASSPWRLRDVADTQYF.